This T cell receptor (beta chain) was recovered during a study of beta chain features in type 1 diabetes. Study as a whole: The examined sorted cells totaled around 100,000,000 across samples.

Reverse transcribing all isolated RNA meant expressed TCRB transcripts were sequenced. Only in-frame clones appear in the TCRdb table, and some are missing; sequencing was by immunoSEQ multiplex PCR. This table has roughly 730,000 clones, 13% appearing once. Study findings and constraints: Researchers report that Type 1 diabetes patients had moderately but significantly shorter TCRB CDR3s across all four CD4+ subsets. In the patient group, naive, central memory and Treg TCRB repertoires seemed more alike than in the healthy donor group. Sequencing of cDNA might inflate the share of cells that strongly express TCR.

As for this clone: What it recognizes is unknown.

The sequence was obtained from a man between 18 and 29 years old with type 1 diabetes. What was sequenced was naive CD4+ T cells from blood.

In DNA, the CDR3 is TGTGCCATCAGTGAGTCGTTCGGAGGACAGGTCGGGAATTCACCCCTCCACTTT. Translating it yields CAISESFGGQVGNSPLHF. J is TRBJ1-6 and V is TRBV10-3, with 7 positions matching TRBD1. This CDR3 contains 18 residues. The germline CDR1 and CDR2 sequences are ENHRY and SYGVKD. V was clipped by 0 bases and J by 7 bases; unmatched bases: 12.